Following are 17 T cell receptor beta chains from one sample sequenced in a study of identical twins (dated by TCRdb to the mid-2010s). The library was obtained by 5' RACE. TCRdb records Illumina HiSeq 2000 as the sequencer. TCRdb reran the public reads through fastp at Q25 and MiXCR, keeping productive beta chains. Every CDR3 protein is listed once, alongside the most common genes and DNA of its rows. For this sample there are around 480,000 distinct CDR3 sequences; roughly an eighth appear just once. Approximately 0.98% of the sample is held by the ten biggest clonotypes. This same sample was also taken into another study, of yellow fever vaccine responses in identical twins.

Sequencing was done on a sample of CD4+ T cells sorted from blood. The receptors were gathered from a woman aged 18-29 years in good health.

This clonotype was recorded a few times. J is TRBJ1-3 and V is TRBV4-1; D call uncertain. This CDR3 contains 15 residues. Germline V lookup: CDR1 MGHRA, CDR2 YSYEKL. With 1 base removed from V and 0 bases from J, the gap between germline ends came to 7 bases. The DNA of the CDR3 is TGCGCCAGCAGCCAAGCAAGGGCCTCTGGAAACACCATATATTTT. Translation gives CASSQARASGNTIYF.

The genes are TRBV6-2 or TRBV6-3 and TRBJ2-7; TRBD1 matches at 8 bases. The J segment lost 4 bases and the V segment lost 10 bases, leaving 6 bases of the junction unmatched. CDR3 size: 12 residues. Germline-derived CDR1 and CDR2 are MNHEY and SVGEGT. CDR3 bases: TGTGCCATCGGACAGGGCGTGTACGAGCAGTACTTC. Translation: CAIGQGVYEQYF.

The V gene is TRBV5-1, the J gene TRBJ2-1; TRBD2 aligns across 10 bases. Germline lookup yields CDR1 SGHRS and CDR2 YFSETQ. CDR3 length: 15 residues. The V segment lost 1 base and the J segment 9 bases; nucleotides outside the gene matches: 7. CDR3 sequence: CASSLSSGSSTEQFF. CDR3 DNA: TGCGCCAGCAGCTTGTCTAGCGGGAGTAGTACTGAGCAGTTCTTC.

This clonotype was detected a few times. This chain joins TRBV20-1 and TRBJ2-1; 9 nucleotides agree with TRBD2. CDR3 length: 15 amino acids. Unmatched junction bases numbered 7, after V lost 1 base and J lost 6 bases. The germline gives CDR1 DFQATT, CDR2 SNEGSKA (reference sequence). This CDR3 reads CSARAFSGRINEQFF. Here the CDR3 DNA reads TGCAGTGCTAGAGCCTTCAGCGGGAGGATCAATGAGCAGTTCTTC.

The chain is built from TRBV11-3 and TRBJ2-3; 7 nucleotides agree with TRBD1. CDR1 and CDR2 (germline): SGHNT, YENEEA. This CDR3 has 15 residues. V shed 4 bases and J 2 bases; nucleotides not matched to a gene: 6. In nucleotides, the CDR3 is TGTGCCAGCAGCTCTAGACAGGGCCCCACAGATACGCAGTATTTT. Its protein is CASSSRQGPTDTQYF.

This clonotype was seen a handful of times. V gene TRBV19 combines with J gene TRBJ1-5; TRBD1 agrees at 7 bases. Trimming removed 3 bases from V and 5 bases from J; junction bases left unmatched: 7. Germline assignment: CDR1 LNHDA and CDR2 SQIVND (reference sequence). CDR3 size: 15 residues. The DNA for the CDR3 is TGTGCCAGTAGTATGGCACCCGGGACAGATCAGCCCCAGCATTTT. This gives the protein CASSMAPGTDQPQHF.

In its sample, this clonotype was seen a few times. The rearrangement uses TRBV28 and TRBJ2-5; 7 nucleotides match TRBD1. The CDR3 has 14 amino acids. Germline assignment: CDR1 MDHEN and CDR2 SYDVKM. After removal of 5 bases from V and 7 bases from J, the junction contained 10 bases not matched to a gene. CDR3 bases: TGTGCCAGCAGTACAACGTACAGGGGTGGGACCCAGTACTTC. This translates into CASSTTYRGGTQYF.

This clonotype has a handful of counts. The genes are TRBV5-1 and TRBJ2-5, with D possibly TRBD2 on 6 matching bases. Germline V lookup: CDR1 SGHRS, CDR2 YFSETQ. Trimming stripped 6 bases from V and 4 bases from J, with 16 bases between. This CDR3 is built from 14 residues. The CDR3 sequence: CASNRRGGGETQYF. The CDR3 coding sequence is TGCGCCAGCAACCGGAGGGGTGGGGGAGAGACCCAGTACTTC. Variable domain in full (rest from reference TRBV5-1 and TRBJ2-5): KAGVTQTPRYLIKTRGQQVTLSCSPISGHRSVSWYQQTPGQGLQFLFEYFSETQRNKGNFPGRFSGRQFSNSRSEMNVSTLELGDSALYLCASNRRGGGETQYFGPGTRLLVL.

A few counts support this clonotype. The conserved phenylalanine or tryptophan normally closing the CDR3 is absent here, so this likely arose from a read error. The DNA is omitted, as the CDR3 cannot be located on it reliably, and the CDR3 follows TCRdb's listing. The chain combines TRBV25-1 with TRBJ1-2; TRBD1, as called in the table, went unchecked against the DNA. Germline V gene sequence: CDR1 MGHDK, CDR2 SYGVNS. 9 amino acids form the CDR3, both terminal residues included. CDR3 protein: CASRMNSAT.

This sequence joins TRBV28 and TRBJ2-3, with TRBD2 as a possible D gene (5 bases). The V and J ends lost 7 bases and 1 base respectively, with 15 bases between them. The germline CDR1 and CDR2 sequences are MDHEN and SYDVKM. This CDR3 contains 15 residues. CDR3 nucleotides: TGTGCCAGCAATCCGGATGGGGAGCGCACAGATACGCAGTATTTT. Its translation is CASNPDGERTDTQYF.

This clonotype was seen a handful of times. The chain has TRBV30 and TRBJ2-7, with a tentative D call TRBD1 (6 bases). Trimming pared 3 bases from V and 3 bases from J, leaving 12 bases between. Germline-derived CDR1 and CDR2 are GTSNPN and SVGIG (reference sequence). This CDR3 is built from 13 residues. The CDR3 DNA is TGTGCCTGGAGCCCGGGACAAGTCTACGAGCAGTACTTC. Residues: CAWSPGQVYEQYF.

This clonotype was seen ten or more times. V and J are TRBV6-2 or TRBV6-3 and TRBJ2-2; D is possibly TRBD1 (6 bases). V was clipped by 2 bases and J by 0 bases, with 10 bases between them. The CDR3 runs 16 residues. Looked up from germline, CDR1 is MNHEY and CDR2 is SVGEGT. CDR3 amino acids: CASSYGTNPNTGELFF. In nucleotides, the CDR3 is TGTGCCAGCAGTTACGGGACAAATCCGAACACCGGGGAGCTGTTTTTT.

Of note for this clonotype: At one of its ends the junction is not consistent with the germline gene, which may arise from a read error. This sequence joins TRBV10-3 and TRBJ2-2; D is perhaps TRBD1 or TRBD2 (6 bases each). The CDR3 covers 14 residues. From germline, CDR1 is ENHRY and CDR2 SYGVKD. The CDR3 region is CATTRGLNSGELFF. For the CDR3, the DNA is TGTGCCACCACCCGGGGGCTGAACTCCGGGGAGCTGTTTTTT.

This clonotype was observed a single time. The V and J genes are TRBV3-1 and TRBJ1-5, with D perhaps matching TRBD1 (5 bases). The CDR3 has 14 amino acids. Between the trimmed V and J ends, which lost 2 bases and 6 bases, there was a span of 11 bases. The V gene's germline CDR1 is LGHDT and CDR2 YNNKEL (reference sequence). CDR3 residues: CASSQRQGFQPQHF. The CDR3 DNA reads TGTGCCAGCAGCCAACGGCAGGGCTTTCAGCCCCAGCATTTT.

This clonotype was picked up many times. The V and J genes are TRBV20-1 and TRBJ1-1; 8 positions match TRBD1. This CDR3 contains 14 residues. CDR1 is DFQATT, CDR2 SNEGSKA, per germline (reference sequence). V gave up 2 bases and J gave up 10 bases; unmatched junction bases: 12. The CDR3 DNA sequence: TGCAGTGCTAGACTGACCGACAGGGGACGTCGAGCTTTCTTT. Residues: CSARLTDRGRRAFF.

This chain uses TRBV5-1 with TRBJ2-5, with 10 positions matching TRBD2. CDR1 and CDR2 (germline): SGHRS, YFSETQ. V shed 0 bases and J 3 bases; nucleotides not matched to a gene: 5. The CDR3 consists of 16 residues. The CDR3, as DNA: TGCGCCAGCAGCTTGGCCACTAGCGGGGTTAAAGAGACCCAGTACTTC. It translates to CASSLATSGVKETQYF.

This clonotype was seen many times. The chain recombines TRBV12-3 or TRBV12-4 with TRBJ2-2; 12 bases align to TRBD1. After removal of 6 bases from V and 7 bases from J, the junction contained 6 bases not matched to a gene. This CDR3 contains 15 residues. Written as DNA, the CDR3 is TGTGCCAGCAGGCCGGGACAGGGGGCGAGCGGGGAGCTGTTTTTT. This gives the protein CASRPGQGASGELFF.